The rows below give T cell receptor beta chains drawn from one sample of a study of T cell changes during pregnancy in multiple sclerosis. TCRdb's table, derived via immunoSEQ multiplex PCR, lists solely in-frame clones and lacks some. The repertoire holds tens of thousands of clones, with roughly 90% as singletons. Sequenced here: CD8+ T cells from peripheral blood mononuclear cells, sampled before pregnancy. The receptors were sampled from a female donor with multiple sclerosis, enrolled in a pregnancy study. Each CDR3 is given without its conserved first and last residue.

10,TRBV29-1,SVLSVSYEQY
13,TRBV13,ASSYLGGNWNEQF
12,TRBV4-3,ASSPGTGLYGYT
13,TRBV7-9,ASNLLAGIYNEQF
13,TRBV12-5,ASYHGLAGTGELF
13,TRBV5-6,ASSLFGTNNSPLH
12,TRBV11-2,ASSLGDSSYEQY
11,TRBV7-8,ASSRTGGDEQF
16,TRBV28,ASSPYSGGEPQSNEAF
14,TRBV14,ASSLSRTAFNEKLF
15,TRBV4-3,ASSQGTSASGTDTQY
13,TRBV7-6,ASSLLGSSYNEQF
15,TRBV5-1,ASSLDKRDSQYNEQF
13,TRBV5-6,ASSLSGVSGYGYT
13,TRBV4-3,ASSQDQRLYDGYT
16,TRBV5-6,ASTLGALAGLSSYEQY
15,TRBV28,ASTLGQGAVIAYEQY
15,TRBV4-3,ASSQGRLGISGNTIY
11,TRBV11-1,ASSFSGKGEQY
14,TRBV27,ASNRQAVFPSYEQY
11,TRBV7-8,ASSLGDYNEQF
10,TRBV7-6,ASSPDTGELF
9,TRBV7-9,ASSVGGEQF
10,TRBV6-1,ASSDRGFGYT
15,TRBV10-2,ASSEPLGAATTYEQY
16,TRBV28,ASSLPLATTGPSYEQY
11,TRBV7-9,ASSPEVDGEQF
14,TRBV4-1,ASSPSSSGSGNTIY
16,TRBV28,ASSSPYPSLAGFYEQY
10,TRBV19,ASPGAGGELF
13,TRBV7-9,ASSLAGRFTDTQY
15,TRBV7-9,ASSLGPGGSSGNTIY
14,TRBV5-5,ASSFYAEGGTDTQY
12,TRBV10-3,AITPGAGDNEQF
11,TRBV28,ASDFPEGTEAF
11,TRBV29-1,SALAYGTGELF
13,TRBV19,ASSSAEFSTDTQY
13,TRBV15,ATSKSGTGGEKLF
15,TRBV15,ATSRDKREGTYNEQF
13,TRBV19,ASNTGPTGADTQY
15,TRBV19,ASSIDLESRKKDEQF
14,TRBV6-1,ASSESPGTSGKEQY
14,TRBV6-6,ASSSRDGSSYNEQF
12,TRBV2,ASVGGRGQDEQF
13,TRBV19,ASSAGLSSYNEQF
15,TRBV4-1,ASSQQQREGPGNEQF
13,TRBV7-9,ASSDAGGLTYEQY
10,TRBV6-5,ASRDGRGIQY
15,TRBV11-2,ASSLDRDRAYQETQY
9,TRBV27,ASSSGNEQY
11,TRBV19,ASVTGDGDTQY